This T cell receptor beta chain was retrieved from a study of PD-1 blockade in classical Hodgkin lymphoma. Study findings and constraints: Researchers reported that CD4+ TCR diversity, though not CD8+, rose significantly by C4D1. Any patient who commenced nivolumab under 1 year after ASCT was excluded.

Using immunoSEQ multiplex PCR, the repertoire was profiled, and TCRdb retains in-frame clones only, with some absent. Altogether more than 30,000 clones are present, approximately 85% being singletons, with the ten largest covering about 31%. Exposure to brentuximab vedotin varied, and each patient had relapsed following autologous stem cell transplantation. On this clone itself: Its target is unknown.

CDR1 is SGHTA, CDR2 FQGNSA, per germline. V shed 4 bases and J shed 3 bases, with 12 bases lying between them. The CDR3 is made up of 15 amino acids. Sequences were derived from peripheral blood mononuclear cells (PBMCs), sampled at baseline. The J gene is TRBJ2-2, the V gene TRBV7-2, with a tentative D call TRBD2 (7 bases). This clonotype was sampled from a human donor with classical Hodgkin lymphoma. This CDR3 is CASSWRGGDTGELFF. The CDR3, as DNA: TGTGCCAGCAGCTGGAGGGGGGGCGACACCGGGGAGCTGTTTTTT.